A single TCR beta chain is shown here with its context. RNA transcripts were the source from which TCR beta CDR3 regions were amplified. An opening RT-PCR round employed HTBI primers and preceded a second-round multiplex PCR. One entry per CDR3 protein, called by TCRdb with MiXCR from the multiplex PCR reads. The table has hundreds of thousands of distinct CDR3 sequences, 13% to 15% seen once. This entry comes from a study of Graves' ophthalmopathy and Graves' hyperthyroidism. Germline V gene lookup returns CDR1 ENHRY and CDR2 SYGVKD. V shed 6 bases and J 5 bases; nucleotides not matched to a gene: 12. The CDR3 spans 15 residues.

The specimen sequenced was blood. This chain joins TRBV10-3 and TRBJ1-2, with TRBD1 matching over 7 bases. The sequence was obtained from a woman between 25 and 40 years old with Graves' ophthalmopathy. This CDR3 reads CAIRGSRDSPYGYTF. Written as DNA, the CDR3 is TGTGCCATCAGGGGAAGCAGGGACAGTCCATATGGCTACACCTTC.